This entry features one T cell receptor beta chain sequence. Documented time point: acute HCV infection, within 168 days of estimated infection date. Hepatitis C virus-specific T cells were sequenced directly ex vivo without in vitro expansion. Germline lookup yields CDR1 MNHNS and CDR2 SASEGT. CDR3 length equals 15 residues. After removal of 6 bases from V and 4 bases from J, the junction contained 6 bases not matched to a gene. Sequencing used immunoSEQ multiplex PCR; TCRdb keeps in-frame clones, though not all of them. The profile shows over a thousand clones, around 50% of them singletons. This sample stems from a study of CD8 T cells in acute hepatitis C reinfection. Study results and limitations: Overrepresentation in the naive pool did not explain the preferential TRBV04 and TRBV06 usage seen in all groups.

The chain employs TRBV6-1 and TRBJ2-1, with 10 bases lining up with TRBD2. The input for sequencing was HCV NS3-1073 tetramer-sorted CD8+ T cells from PBMCs, taken during acute infection. The receptor was isolated from a woman aged 18-35 years who spontaneously cleared hepatitis C infection. CDR3 nucleotides: TGTGCCAGCAGGATACTAGCGGGACAATACAATGAGCAGTTCTTC. Translated: CASRILAGQYNEQFF.